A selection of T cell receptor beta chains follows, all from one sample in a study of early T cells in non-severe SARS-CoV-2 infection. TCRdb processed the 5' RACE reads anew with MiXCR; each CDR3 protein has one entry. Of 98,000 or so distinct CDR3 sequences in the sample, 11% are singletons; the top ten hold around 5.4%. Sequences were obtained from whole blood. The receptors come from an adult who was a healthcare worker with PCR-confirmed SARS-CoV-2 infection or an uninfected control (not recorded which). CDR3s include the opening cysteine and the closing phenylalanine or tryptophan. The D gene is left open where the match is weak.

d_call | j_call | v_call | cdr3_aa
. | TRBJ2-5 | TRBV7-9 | CASSSIGQPDQETQYF
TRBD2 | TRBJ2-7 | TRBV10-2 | CASSESLGLAAYEQYF
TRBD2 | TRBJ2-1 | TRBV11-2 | CASRVIAGGPYNEQFF
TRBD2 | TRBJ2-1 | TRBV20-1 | CSARGELADSSYNEQFF
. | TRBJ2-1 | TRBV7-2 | CASRLLAQSSYNEQFF
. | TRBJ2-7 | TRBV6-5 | CASTQVAEVYEQYF
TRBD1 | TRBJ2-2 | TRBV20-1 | CSATTTDRGRSGELFF
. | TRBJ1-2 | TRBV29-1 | CSAWEGSNYGYTF
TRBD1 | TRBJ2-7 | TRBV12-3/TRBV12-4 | CASSFGRGKYEQYF
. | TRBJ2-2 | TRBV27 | CASSRPKNTGELFF
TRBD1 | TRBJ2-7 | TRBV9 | CASSGQGAYEQYF
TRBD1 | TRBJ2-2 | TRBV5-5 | CASSLFGQGAAGELFF
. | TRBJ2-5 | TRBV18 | CASSPDSQETQYF
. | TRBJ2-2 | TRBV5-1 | CASSLIFQGGTGELFF
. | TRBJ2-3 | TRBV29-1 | CSVEEVQRRSLNTQYF
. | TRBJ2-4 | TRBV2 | CASRDRDRILYF
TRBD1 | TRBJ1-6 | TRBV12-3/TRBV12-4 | CASSLRQGNSPLHF
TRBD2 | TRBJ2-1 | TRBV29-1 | CSAHPPGRAGEQFF
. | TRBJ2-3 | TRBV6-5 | CASSYEGQGQYF
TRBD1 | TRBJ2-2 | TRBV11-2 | CASTLVGTVSLGELFF
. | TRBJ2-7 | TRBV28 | CASSPSVYEQYF
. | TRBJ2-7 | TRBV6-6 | CASSKDTYEQYF
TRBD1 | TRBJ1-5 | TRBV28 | CASSPGQIDNQPQHF
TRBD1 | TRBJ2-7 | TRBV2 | CANSRDRHYEQYF
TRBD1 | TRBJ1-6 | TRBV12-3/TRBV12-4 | CASSPGGQGASPLHF
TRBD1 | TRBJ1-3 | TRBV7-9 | CASSSRGQGTVSGNTIYF
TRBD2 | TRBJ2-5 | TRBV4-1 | CASSLGTSGGQETQYF
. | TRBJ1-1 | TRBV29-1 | CSVLDRRTEAFF
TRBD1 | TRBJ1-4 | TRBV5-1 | CASSSGTGGGEKLFF
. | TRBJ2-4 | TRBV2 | CATSAAGAQLAKNIQYF
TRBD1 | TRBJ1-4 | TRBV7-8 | CASSKTGATGEKLFF
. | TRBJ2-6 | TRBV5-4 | CASSLPEPGANVLTF
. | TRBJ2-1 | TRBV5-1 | CASSLEARKSYNEQFF
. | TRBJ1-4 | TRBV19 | CASTNQGHLTTNEKLFF
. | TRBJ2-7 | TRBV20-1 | CSAMEVAVSYEQYF
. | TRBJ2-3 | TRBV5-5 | CASSLEFRATDTQYF
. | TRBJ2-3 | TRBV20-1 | CSAVVSGGTDTQYF
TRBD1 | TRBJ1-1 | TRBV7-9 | CASSPGTGGANTEAFF
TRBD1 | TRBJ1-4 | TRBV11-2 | CASSRDRTGGKLFF
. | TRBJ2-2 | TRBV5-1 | CAIPLEAGTGELFF
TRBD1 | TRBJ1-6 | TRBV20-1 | CSARVGQGASYNSPLHF
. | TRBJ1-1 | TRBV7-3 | CASSEYRDTEAFF
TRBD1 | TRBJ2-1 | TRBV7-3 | CASSRPGQENEQFF
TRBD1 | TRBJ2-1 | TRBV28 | CASRAGTGAGNEQFF
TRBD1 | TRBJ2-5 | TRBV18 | CASSPQDRSQETQYF
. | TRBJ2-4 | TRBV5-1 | CASSLVGGQNIQYF
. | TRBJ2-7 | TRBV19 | CASGPFPSSYEQYF
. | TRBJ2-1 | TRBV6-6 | CASSLTELYNEQFF
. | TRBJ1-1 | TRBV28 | CASSLSAFKNTEAFF
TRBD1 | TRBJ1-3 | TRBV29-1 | CSVQTGENTIYF
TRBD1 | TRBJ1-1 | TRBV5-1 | CASRQGATEAFF
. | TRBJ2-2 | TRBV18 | CASSFTVPGELFF
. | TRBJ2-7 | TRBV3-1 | CASSQELATVEQYF
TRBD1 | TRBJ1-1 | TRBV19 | CASSMDRDTMNTEAFF
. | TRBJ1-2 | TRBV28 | CASSLEGTPNYGYTF
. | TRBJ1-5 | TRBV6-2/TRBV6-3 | CASGGRPQHF
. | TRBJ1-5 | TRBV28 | CASRITGHQPQHF
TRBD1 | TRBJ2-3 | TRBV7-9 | CASSPDREVGTDTQYF